This T cell receptor (beta chain) stems from a study of cytomegalovirus exposure and HLA in healthy donors (dated by TCRdb to about 2017). At the level of the whole study: According to an earlier analysis of a few hundred of the donors, about 179 million T cells yielded roughly 100 million unique TCR beta sequences and 276 Gb of sequence data. Every discovery cohort repertoire had been produced on one sequencing platform. HLA typing included class I and class II loci at four-digit resolution. A later analysis re-examined previously published TCR beta repertoires from 610 or so donors and added high-resolution HLA genotyping to investigate patterns of TCR occurrence. Of the roughly 420 genotyped donors, approximately 81% were placed in the genetic ancestry cluster associated with self-reported Caucasian donors. The study used immunosequencing to profile the T cell repertoires of around 600 subjects and linked those repertoires to cytomegalovirus serostatus. Four to six DR-DQ haplotypes were handled as single units for association and clustering, since linkage in the cohort was strong. The study aimed to test whether cataloging public T cell receptors could reveal signatures of past pathogen exposure. To predict cytomegalovirus infection status, the study brought together high-throughput TCR immunosequencing, statistical association of individual TCRs with disease status, and machine learning. Alongside the repertoire data, information on donor age, sex, ethnicity and CMV serostatus was compiled. To decide whether each TCR beta V gene segment behaved as functional or pseudogenic, an earlier analysis of approximately 620 of the donors relied on high-throughput TCR beta sequencing. In addition to the first cohort of hundreds of subjects, a separate validation cohort of under 150 different subjects was used. Among about 400 genotyped donors of the cohort, an average of roughly 230,000 unique TCR beta nucleotide sequences was sequenced per donor, of which about 19% were non-productive. A later genetic analysis used genome-wide SNP genotypes for about 60% of the roughly 700 donors, treating that subset as a discovery cohort. Approximately 330 gigabases of sequencing data and around 88 million unique TCR sequences made up an early release that covered approximately 620 HLA-typed donors. The number of donors typed differed by locus, with roughly 629-640 for A, B, C, DRB1 and DQB1, about 500 for DQA1, 606 for DPA1, and approximately 470 for DPB1. In the later analysis, no new phenotypic data were used to find candidate immune exposures; instead, reliance was placed on TCR beta sequences and their occurrence across donors. Study-wide findings and limitations: HLA typing was unavailable for some donors at each locus, so association tests used only the typed subset. According to the authors, the approach could potentially be generalized to other disease states and immunological phenotypes. Several of the top co-occurrence clusters appeared to be linked to parvovirus B19, influenza, CMV and Epstein-Barr virus, according to a later analysis. A later genetic analysis reported fewer N-insertions in productive TCRs among donors in an Asian-associated ancestry cluster than the roughly 720-donor mean. Because the 87-base-pair reads could not distinguish some IMGT-functional V segments, including TRBV6-2 and TRBV6-3, those segments were excluded. CMV serostatus was the only immune exposure information available for the cohort. Because counts were too low, 15 to 20 rarely observed V segments, including chromosome 9 orphons, were excluded from the earlier analysis of 587 of the donors. The study gave a list of about 150 TCR beta chains associated with cytomegalovirus. An earlier analysis of 587 of the donors showed that most TCR beta V segments appeared in productive rearrangements either about 87% or about 30% of the time, which broadly matched IMGT annotations. Linkage disequilibrium might explain the correlated functional status among segregating V segments, but an unknown experimental factor could not be ruled out. This cohort had only TCR beta chains sequenced, and the lack of alpha or paired-chain data limited which features could be detected. A later analysis associated 16,951 TCR beta sequences with specific HLA alleles at a false discovery rate of 0.05. The presence/absence analyses assumed that sequencing depth was roughly uniform across donors, and that assumption may not be true. In a later analysis, HLA-associated TCR beta chains showed more clonal expansion and lower generation probabilities than non-associated chains that were equally common. The sequencing pipeline was judged likely to have produced a cluster of highly shared sequence variants as a technical artifact. Most CMV-associated TCR beta chains appeared to be HLA-restricted in a later analysis, and the HLA associations seemed to be driven largely by CMV exposure. According to a later analysis, TCR association rates differed among HLA loci, with DRB1 alleles showing the most associated TCRs and HLA-C alleles showing the fewest. While some public TCRs were present in many individuals, most TCR sequences turned up only very rarely across donors. A few of the identified cytomegalovirus-associated TCR beta chains were confirmed in vitro to be specific for cytomegalovirus antigens. Strong co-occurrence of HLA alleles, especially DR and DQ, made assigning TCR associations to individual alleles difficult. A further reported finding was that TCR beta sequences accurately predicted the HLA-A and HLA-B alleles for most subjects in the first cohort. Cytomegalovirus status was reported to be diagnosed by the classifier with high specificity and sensitivity in both the original and validation cohorts. In a later genetic analysis, a missense DCLRE1C variant was associated with V-gene and J-gene trimming of TCR beta chains, and the association was replicated in an independent cohort.

Turning to this clone: The antigen it binds to is not known. No base quality values were provided; no much bigger clone lies one nucleotide off.

Libraries were made using the immunoSEQ multiplex PCR assay. For the multiplex PCR, a mixture combining 60 forward primers for TCR Vbeta segments and 13 reverse primers for TCR Jbeta segments was used. The CDR3 region of rearranged TCR beta genes was amplified from genomic DNA with a multiplex PCR assay. The amplified TCR beta libraries were sequenced on the Illumina HiSeq System as 87-base-pair reads. Under the source paper's analysis protocol: Across the roughly 670 repertoires, a later analysis counted approximately 75 million unique TCR beta chains, roughly 11 million of which were shared by at least two donors. Raw reads were error-corrected and collapsed into unique sequences by a nearest-neighbor algorithm in which closely related sequences were merged to remove PCR and sequencing errors. CDR3 sequences were aligned to IMGT reference sequences to assign V, D and J gene segments. Each retained sequence needed at least a six-nucleotide match to both a V gene segment and a J gene segment. A rearrangement was called productive if the CDR3 had no stop codons and remained in frame with V and J, and every other rearrangement was called non-productive. Following IMGT convention, CDR3 was defined as the stretch from the second conserved V-encoded cysteine up to the conserved J-encoded phenylalanine. The earlier analysis of about 590 of the donors excluded sequences that lacked an unambiguous match to a single V gene segment. An earlier analysis of 587 of the donors called V segments functional above 56.7% productive rearrangements and segregating when the between-donor standard deviation exceeded 5%. A statistical classification framework was built to diagnose cytomegalovirus status from the catalog of TCR beta chain sequences. A later analysis assigned V and J genes by comparing TCR nucleotide sequences with IMGT/GENE-DB human TR gene sequences. In a later analysis, CDR3 sequences and most-parsimonious VDJ recombination scenarios were assigned using the TCRdist pipeline. In a later analysis, every TCR beta chain was defined by the combination of its CDR3 amino acid sequence and its V-gene family, and reads without a unique V-gene family were dropped. In a later analysis, 550 to 650 highly shared, low-generation-probability nucleotide sequences were removed to address suspected cross-contamination and a sequencing artifact. In a later analysis, a clonal expansion index was calculated for each public chain from normalized within-repertoire ranks of inferred template counts. A later analysis computed generation probabilities with a VDJ recombination model fitted to out-of-frame rearrangements, and checked the results against IGoR. A later analysis scored TCR-TCR, TCR-HLA and TCR-CMV co-occurrence with hypergeometric tests, applying a repertoire-size bias correction to TCR pairs. A later analysis estimated false discovery rates by permuting HLA or CMV assignments 20 times. In a later analysis, co-occurring TCRs were grouped with DBSCAN, and TCRdist sequence similarity was added when clustering was performed within HLA-allele-positive subsets. Co-occurrence clustering excluded repertoires with fewer than 30,000 or more than 120,000 public chains, plus five with anomalous nucleotide sharing. TCRdb limited this immuneACCESS table to in-frame rearrangements with V and J called. A share of clones is missing; checked studies link under half to unresolved V genes, and the rest is unexplained. The DNA was the basis for D and trimming; V, J and clone size are from that table. The sample contains approximately 100,000 clones, around 80% of them found a single time. About 5.2% of the sample comes from the top ten.

The cohort comprised more than 550 healthy bone marrow donors. At the time of sampling, all cohort members were nominally healthy, though unrecorded immune exposures were likely present. The donor was CMV seropositive and was included in the group of almost 300 seropositive cohort members. Each donor provided a peripheral blood sample, and peripheral blood mononuclear cells were used for TCR beta sequencing. Genomic DNA was extracted from the blood cell samples with the Qiagen DNeasy Blood Extraction Kit. The germline V gene encodes CDR1 MNHEY and CDR2 SMNVEV (reference sequence). V is shortened by 2 bases, J by 7 bases, and the region joining them spans 14 bases. Reading from cysteine to phenylalanine, the CDR3 counts 15 amino acids. The kept DNA is CDR3 alone, 45 bases in frame from the first base.

Recombination linked TRBV27 to TRBJ2-2; a tentative D match to TRBD2 spans 5 bases. The source material was PBMCs. This sequence was found in a female donor in good health and CMV-seropositive. The DNA sequence is TGTGCCAGCAGTTTAAGGCGGGCAGACGGCGGGGAGCTGTTTTTT. It translates to CASSLRRADGGELFF.